Below, 22 T cell receptor beta chains from the same sample are listed, as sequenced in a study of graft-versus-host responses after intestinal transplantation. Here immunoSEQ multiplex PCR was the method, and the copy in TCRdb shows in-frame clones only, minus some. The table records approximately 49,000 clones, roughly 90% of them present only once. No antigen has been assigned to these receptors. The specimen comprised unstimulated CD4+ T cells sorted from spleen or lymph node cells, sampled before transplant. These receptors all come from a human donor who was the organ donor for an intestinal transplant.

The chain links TRBV30 to TRBJ1-5, with unresolved D. Between the trimmed V and J ends, which lost 1 base and 3 bases, there was a span of 7 bases. This CDR3 has 13 residues. The germline gives CDR1 GTSNPN, CDR2 SVGIG (reference sequence). Here the CDR3 DNA reads TGTGCCTGGAGTGCTCTGTTCAATCAGCCCCAGCATTTT. It translates to CAWSALFNQPQHF.

The chain recombines TRBV6-4 with TRBJ2-7; 7 bases are a match to TRBD2. V was clipped by 4 bases and J by 11 bases; unmatched bases: 11. Per the germline V gene, CDR1 is MRHNA and CDR2 is SNTAGT. This CDR3 contains 13 residues. The chain's CDR3 is CASSVPSSGEKYF. CDR3 sequence (DNA): TGTGCCAGCAGTGTTCCGTCTAGCGGAGAGAAGTACTTC.

V usage is TRBV28 and J usage is TRBJ1-1; D may be TRBD1 (5 bases). There are 11 residues in the CDR3. Trimming took 8 bases from V and 2 from J, leaving 6 bases between them. Per the germline V gene, CDR1 is MDHEN and CDR2 is SYDVKM. CDR3 DNA: TGTGCCAGCTGGACAAACACTGAAGCTTTCTTT. Translated, it gives CASWTNTEAFF.

The chain combines TRBV28 with TRBJ2-7, with 7 bases that match TRBD2. Unmatched junction bases numbered 10, after V lost 9 bases and J lost 5 bases. Germline lookup yields CDR1 MDHEN and CDR2 SYDVKM. The CDR3 spans 13 residues. CDR3 amino acids: CASNRGGSDEQYF. The CDR3 bases are TGTGCCAGTAATCGGGGCGGGAGCGACGAGCAGTACTTC. The full variable domain, its missing parts supplied by reference TRBV28 and TRBJ2-7, is DVKVTQSSRYLVKRTGEKVFLECVQDMDHENMFWYRQDPGLGLRLIYFSYDVKMKEKGDIPEGYSVSREKKERFSLILESASTNQTSMYLCASNRGGSDEQYFGPGTRLTVT.

This clone occurred once. V usage is TRBV18 and J usage is TRBJ2-7; D perhaps matches TRBD2 (5 bases). Germline CDR1 and CDR2: KGHSH and LQKENI. Deletions cut 3 bases from V and 0 bases from J, with 6 bases between. The CDR3 is made up of 13 amino acids. The CDR3 DNA reads TGTGCCAGCTCACCGGGGAGCTCCTACGAGCAGTACTTC. Its protein product is CASSPGSSYEQYF.

The V call is TRBV19, the J call TRBJ1-1; D gene ambiguous. V was clipped by 4 bases and J by 6 bases, with 12 bases between them. CDR1 LNHDA and CDR2 SQIVND come from the germline V gene (reference sequence). This CDR3 is built from 13 residues. CDR3 region: CASSTSSLSEAFF. The CDR3 DNA reads as TGTGCCAGTAGTACATCGAGCCTTTCTGAAGCTTTCTTT.

This clone was found once. The chain links TRBV5-1 to TRBJ2-1; tentatively, D is TRBD2 (6 bases). Looked up from germline, CDR1 is SGHRS and CDR2 is YFSETQ. CDR3 length: 14 amino acids. V was pared by 4 bases and J by 8 bases, with 16 bases between. The CDR3 DNA is TGCGCCAGCAGCGCGGAGGGACCGCCCTATGAGCAGTTCTTC. Translation gives CASSAEGPPYEQFF.

The rearrangement joins TRBV6-5 to TRBJ2-5; D is perhaps TRBD1 (6 bases). V lost 7 bases and J 5 bases, leaving 17 bases between the germline ends. Germline CDR1 reads MNHEY; CDR2 reads SVGAGI. The CDR3 spans 14 residues. CDR3 amino acids: CASNPGVWSETQYF. CDR3 DNA sequence: TGTGCCAGCAACCCAGGGGTCTGGTCGGAGACCCAGTACTTC.

The chain is built from TRBV10-3 and TRBJ2-1; 8 positions agree with TRBD2. CDR1 and CDR2 from the germline V gene are ENHRY and SYGVKD. Trimming removed 10 bases from V and 4 bases from J; junction bases left unmatched: 12. CDR3 length: 15 amino acids. This CDR3 is CATAGPTSVYNEQFF. The CDR3 DNA reads as TGTGCCACCGCCGGACCGACTAGCGTTTACAATGAGCAGTTCTTC.

This chain's CDR3 is CASSDRGNSPLHF. Written as DNA, the CDR3 is TGCGCCAGCAGTGACAGGGGGAATTCACCCCTCCACTTT. The rearrangement links TRBV10-2 to TRBJ1-6, with TRBD1 identical over 7 bases. Looked up from germline, CDR1 is WSHSY and CDR2 is SAAADI. Trimming at V came to 3 bases and at J to 7 bases, leaving 0 bases not matched to a gene. The CDR3 has 13 amino acids.

V is TRBV25-1 and J is TRBJ2-3, with a tentative D call TRBD2 (5 bases). The V gene lost 3 bases and the J gene lost 0 bases, with 10 bases spanning the gap. The CDR3 is 15 amino acids. Germline V lookup: CDR1 MGHDK, CDR2 SYGVNS. CDR3 protein: CASSDAGESTDTQYF. The CDR3, as DNA: TGTGCCAGCAGTGACGCCGGGGAGAGCACAGATACGCAGTATTTT.

This chain links TRBV21-1 with TRBJ2-7; TRBD2 is the table's D call, not checked against the DNA. TRBV21-1 is designated a pseudogene. The CDR3 spans 15 residues. This CDR3 is CASSSVEGSSYEQYF. The CDR3 DNA is TGTGCCAGCAGCTCAGTGGAAGGGAGCTCCTACGAGCAGTACTTC.

This chain links TRBV6-1 with TRBJ1-2; D unclear. The CDR3 totals 14 residues. V shed 7 bases and J shed 6 bases, with 18 bases lying between them. Germline V gene lookup returns CDR1 MNHNS and CDR2 SASEGT. Written as DNA, the CDR3 is TGTGCCAGCAACTTCCGAGCGGGGAGGGATGGCTACACCTTC. It translates to CASNFRAGRDGYTF.

J is TRBJ1-5 and V is TRBV28; weak D call: TRBD1 (5 bases). Germline V lookup: CDR1 MDHEN, CDR2 SYDVKM. There are 15 residues in the CDR3. V dropped 2 bases and J dropped 3 bases, with 11 bases sitting between them. CDR3 DNA: TGTGCCAGCAGTTTAGGGGGAGGTAACAATCAGCCCCAGCATTTT. This codes for CASSLGGGNNQPQHF.

The genes are TRBV12-5 and TRBJ1-5, with unresolved D. Germline lookup yields CDR1 LGHNT and CDR2 FRNRAP. V lost 1 base and J 0 bases, leaving 7 bases between the germline ends. The CDR3 runs to 15 residues. The CDR3 loop is CASGLAEVSNQPQHF. CDR3 coding DNA: TGTGCTAGTGGTTTGGCCGAGGTTAGCAATCAGCCCCAGCATTTT.

Comments on this clone: The junction shows a germline mismatch at one end, possibly a read error. The V and J genes are TRBV7-7 and TRBJ2-6; the match to TRBD1 covers 11 bases. The germline CDR1 and CDR2 sequences are SSHAT and FNYEAQ (reference sequence). The length of the CDR3 is 19 residues. The CDR3 nucleotides are TGTGCTAGCAGAATAAGCCGGGACAGGGGGGACTCTGGGGCCAACGTCCTGACTTTC. Its translation is CASRISRDRGDSGANVLTF.

This rearrangement joins TRBV6-6 to TRBJ2-7; 9 positions match TRBD1. Per germline, CDR1 MNHNY and CDR2 SVGAGI (reference sequence). This CDR3 has 15 residues. The ends lost 5 bases at V and 3 bases at J; junction bases unmatched: 8. The DNA of the CDR3 is TGTGCCAGCAGTCCGCACCGGGACAGGGTCTACGAGCAGTACTTC. The encoded protein is CASSPHRDRVYEQYF.

This chain connects TRBV5-1 to TRBJ2-1, with 7 bases identical to TRBD1. With 3 bases clipped from V and 2 bases from J, the junction kept 2 bases outside the gene matches. Germline V lookup: CDR1 SGHRS, CDR2 YFSETQ. The CDR3 length is 14 residues. The CDR3 protein is CASSSRGPYNEQFF. For the CDR3, the DNA is TGCGCCAGCAGCTCAAGGGGGCCCTACAATGAGCAGTTCTTC.

The V gene is TRBV6-5, the J gene TRBJ1-3; D perhaps matches TRBD1 (6 bases). Per germline, CDR1 MNHEY and CDR2 SVGAGI. The CDR3 loop spans 13 amino acids. The CDR3 DNA sequence: TGTGCTGCTGGACAGAGAACCGGAAACACCATATATTTT. Residues: CAAGQRTGNTIYF.

The J gene is TRBJ2-7, the V gene TRBV9; D perhaps matches TRBD1 (5 bases). This CDR3 has 14 residues. Trimming took 1 base from V and 0 from J, leaving 8 bases between them. Germline assignment: CDR1 SGDLS and CDR2 YYNGEE. CDR3 bases: TGTGCCAGCAGCGTATCAGGGAACTCCTACGAGCAGTACTTC. Translation: CASSVSGNSYEQYF.

This clone was counted once. V gene TRBV7-6 combines with J gene TRBJ1-1; TRBD1 is a possible D gene (6 bases). Trimming removed 5 bases at V and 7 bases at J, with 17 bases between. This CDR3 spans 14 amino acids. Germline V gene lookup returns CDR1 SGHVS and CDR2 FNYEAQ. Here the CDR3 DNA reads TGTGCCAGCAGCCCCGCTAAGACAGGCCTTGAAGCTTTCTTT. It specifies CASSPAKTGLEAFF.

The V and J genes are TRBV5-1 and TRBJ1-4; D might be TRBD1 (5 bases). Per germline, CDR1 SGHRS and CDR2 YFSETQ. CDR3 length: 16 residues. With 4 bases removed from V and 7 bases from J, the gap between germline ends came to 20 bases. CDR3 nucleotide sequence: TGCGCCAGCAGCGTGGGGGTGGAGGCGAGGGCTGAAAAACTGTTTTTT. Translating it yields CASSVGVEARAEKLFF.